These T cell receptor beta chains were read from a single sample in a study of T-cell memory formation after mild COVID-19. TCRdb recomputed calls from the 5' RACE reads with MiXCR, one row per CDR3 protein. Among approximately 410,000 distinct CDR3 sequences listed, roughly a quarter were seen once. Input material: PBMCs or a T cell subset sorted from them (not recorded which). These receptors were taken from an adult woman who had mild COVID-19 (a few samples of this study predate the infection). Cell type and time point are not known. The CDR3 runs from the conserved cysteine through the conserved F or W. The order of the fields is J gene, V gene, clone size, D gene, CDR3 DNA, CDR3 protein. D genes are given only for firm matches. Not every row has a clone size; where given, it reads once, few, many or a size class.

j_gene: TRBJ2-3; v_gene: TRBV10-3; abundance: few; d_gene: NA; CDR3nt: TGTGCCATCAGTGAGTCGAAGCTCGTGGGCGCAGATACGCAGTATTTT; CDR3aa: CAISESKLVGADTQYF
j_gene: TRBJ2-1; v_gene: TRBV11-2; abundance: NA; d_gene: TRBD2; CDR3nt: TGTGCCAGCAGCTCCGTAGCGGGAAACGGAAACGAGCAGTTCTTC; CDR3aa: CASSSVAGNGNEQFF
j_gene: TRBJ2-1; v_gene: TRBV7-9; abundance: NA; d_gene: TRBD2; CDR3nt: TGTGCCAGCAGCTCGGGACTAGCGGGAGGAGGGTTCTACAATGAGCAGTTCTTC; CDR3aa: CASSSGLAGGGFYNEQFF
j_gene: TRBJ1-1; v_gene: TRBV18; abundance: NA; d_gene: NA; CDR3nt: TGTGCCAGCTCACGCAACAGGGAGAACACTGAAGCTTTCTTT; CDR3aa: CASSRNRENTEAFF
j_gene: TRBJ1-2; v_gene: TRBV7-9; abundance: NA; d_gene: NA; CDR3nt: TGTGCCAGCAGTCCCGCCGGGCGGGGGTATGGCTACACCTTC; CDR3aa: CASSPAGRGYGYTF
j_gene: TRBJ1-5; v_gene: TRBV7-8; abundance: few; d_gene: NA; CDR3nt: TGTGCCAGCAGCTTCACCCAGAGCGGAGGAATTTATAGCAATCAGCCCCAGCATTTT; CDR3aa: CASSFTQSGGIYSNQPQHF
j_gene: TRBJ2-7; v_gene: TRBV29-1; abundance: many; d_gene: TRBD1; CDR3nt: TGCAGCGTTCGGACAGGAAACATCTACGAGCAGTACTTC; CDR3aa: CSVRTGNIYEQYF
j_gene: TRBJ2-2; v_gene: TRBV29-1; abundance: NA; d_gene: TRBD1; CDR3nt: TGCAGCGCGGGGACAGGGGGCTACACCGGGGAGCTGTTTTTT; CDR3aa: CSAGTGGYTGELFF
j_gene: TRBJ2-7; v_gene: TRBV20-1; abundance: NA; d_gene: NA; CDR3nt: TGCAGTGCTAGCAGCGGAGTCTCCTACGAGCAGTACTTC; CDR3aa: CSASSGVSYEQYF
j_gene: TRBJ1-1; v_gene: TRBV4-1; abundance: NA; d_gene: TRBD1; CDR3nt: TGCGCCAGCAGCCAAGTAGGGACAGGGGGCACTGAAGCTTTCTTT; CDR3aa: CASSQVGTGGTEAFF